This T cell receptor (beta chain) was captured in a study of blood T cell repertoires in COVID-19. Sequencing used immunoSEQ multiplex PCR; TCRdb keeps in-frame clones, though not all of them. This table has roughly 290,000 clones, 70% to 90% appearing once. V lost 8 bases, J lost 5 bases, and 16 bases lay in between. Germline CDR1 is MNHEY and CDR2 is SMNVEV (reference sequence). The CDR3 runs to 13 residues. This TCR was recovered from a woman aged 55-69 years with acute or convalescent COVID-19. The sample comprised peripheral blood. The V call is TRBV27, the J call TRBJ2-7, with D perhaps matching TRBD2 (7 bases). CDR3 nucleotides: TGTGCCAGCGTCGAGGGAGGGGGGAACGAGCAGTACTTC. It specifies CASVEGGGNEQYF.